This T cell receptor (beta chain) emerged from a study of blood T cell repertoires in COVID-19. The CDR3 consists of 16 residues. Germline CDR1 is MNHEY and CDR2 is SMNVEV (reference sequence). Trimming shortened V by 3 bases and J by 6 bases, and 18 bases separated the two germline ends. Only in-frame clones appear in the TCRdb table, and some are missing; sequencing was by immunoSEQ multiplex PCR. The table includes approximately 92,000 clones, around 80% detected once. Sequencing was performed on peripheral blood. This chain joins TRBV27 and TRBJ2-1, with D maybe TRBD1 (5 bases). This TCR was recovered from a man over 45 who had recovered from COVID-19. The CDR3 DNA is TGTGCCAGCAGTTTCACAGGCGGCCCTCGACTCAATGAGCAGTTCTTC. Amino acid sequence: CASSFTGGPRLNEQFF.